This T cell receptor (beta chain) came from a study of T cells in Graves' hyperthyroidism and ophthalmopathy. TCR beta CDR3 region amplification was performed from RNA transcripts. First-round RT-PCR targeting the TCR CDR3 was performed with the HTBI primer set. TCRdb reanalysed the multiplex PCR reads using MiXCR and keeps one entry per CDR3 protein. The sample includes some 600,000 distinct CDR3 sequences, over 11% seen only once; the top ten take 5.8%. This clonotype was seen ten or more times. V was clipped by 0 bases and J by 2 bases; unmatched bases: 5. The germline gives CDR1 DFQATT, CDR2 SNEGSKA (reference sequence). The CDR3 is made up of 15 amino acids.

The sequence derives from a woman in her 30s with Graves' hyperthyroidism that later progressed to Graves' ophthalmopathy. Material for sequencing was blood. The gene calls are TRBV20-1 and TRBJ2-7; 9 bases are shared with TRBD1. As DNA, the CDR3 is TGCAGTGCTAGAGACATGGGACAGGGAACCTACGAGCAGTACTTC. Amino acids: CSARDMGQGTYEQYF.